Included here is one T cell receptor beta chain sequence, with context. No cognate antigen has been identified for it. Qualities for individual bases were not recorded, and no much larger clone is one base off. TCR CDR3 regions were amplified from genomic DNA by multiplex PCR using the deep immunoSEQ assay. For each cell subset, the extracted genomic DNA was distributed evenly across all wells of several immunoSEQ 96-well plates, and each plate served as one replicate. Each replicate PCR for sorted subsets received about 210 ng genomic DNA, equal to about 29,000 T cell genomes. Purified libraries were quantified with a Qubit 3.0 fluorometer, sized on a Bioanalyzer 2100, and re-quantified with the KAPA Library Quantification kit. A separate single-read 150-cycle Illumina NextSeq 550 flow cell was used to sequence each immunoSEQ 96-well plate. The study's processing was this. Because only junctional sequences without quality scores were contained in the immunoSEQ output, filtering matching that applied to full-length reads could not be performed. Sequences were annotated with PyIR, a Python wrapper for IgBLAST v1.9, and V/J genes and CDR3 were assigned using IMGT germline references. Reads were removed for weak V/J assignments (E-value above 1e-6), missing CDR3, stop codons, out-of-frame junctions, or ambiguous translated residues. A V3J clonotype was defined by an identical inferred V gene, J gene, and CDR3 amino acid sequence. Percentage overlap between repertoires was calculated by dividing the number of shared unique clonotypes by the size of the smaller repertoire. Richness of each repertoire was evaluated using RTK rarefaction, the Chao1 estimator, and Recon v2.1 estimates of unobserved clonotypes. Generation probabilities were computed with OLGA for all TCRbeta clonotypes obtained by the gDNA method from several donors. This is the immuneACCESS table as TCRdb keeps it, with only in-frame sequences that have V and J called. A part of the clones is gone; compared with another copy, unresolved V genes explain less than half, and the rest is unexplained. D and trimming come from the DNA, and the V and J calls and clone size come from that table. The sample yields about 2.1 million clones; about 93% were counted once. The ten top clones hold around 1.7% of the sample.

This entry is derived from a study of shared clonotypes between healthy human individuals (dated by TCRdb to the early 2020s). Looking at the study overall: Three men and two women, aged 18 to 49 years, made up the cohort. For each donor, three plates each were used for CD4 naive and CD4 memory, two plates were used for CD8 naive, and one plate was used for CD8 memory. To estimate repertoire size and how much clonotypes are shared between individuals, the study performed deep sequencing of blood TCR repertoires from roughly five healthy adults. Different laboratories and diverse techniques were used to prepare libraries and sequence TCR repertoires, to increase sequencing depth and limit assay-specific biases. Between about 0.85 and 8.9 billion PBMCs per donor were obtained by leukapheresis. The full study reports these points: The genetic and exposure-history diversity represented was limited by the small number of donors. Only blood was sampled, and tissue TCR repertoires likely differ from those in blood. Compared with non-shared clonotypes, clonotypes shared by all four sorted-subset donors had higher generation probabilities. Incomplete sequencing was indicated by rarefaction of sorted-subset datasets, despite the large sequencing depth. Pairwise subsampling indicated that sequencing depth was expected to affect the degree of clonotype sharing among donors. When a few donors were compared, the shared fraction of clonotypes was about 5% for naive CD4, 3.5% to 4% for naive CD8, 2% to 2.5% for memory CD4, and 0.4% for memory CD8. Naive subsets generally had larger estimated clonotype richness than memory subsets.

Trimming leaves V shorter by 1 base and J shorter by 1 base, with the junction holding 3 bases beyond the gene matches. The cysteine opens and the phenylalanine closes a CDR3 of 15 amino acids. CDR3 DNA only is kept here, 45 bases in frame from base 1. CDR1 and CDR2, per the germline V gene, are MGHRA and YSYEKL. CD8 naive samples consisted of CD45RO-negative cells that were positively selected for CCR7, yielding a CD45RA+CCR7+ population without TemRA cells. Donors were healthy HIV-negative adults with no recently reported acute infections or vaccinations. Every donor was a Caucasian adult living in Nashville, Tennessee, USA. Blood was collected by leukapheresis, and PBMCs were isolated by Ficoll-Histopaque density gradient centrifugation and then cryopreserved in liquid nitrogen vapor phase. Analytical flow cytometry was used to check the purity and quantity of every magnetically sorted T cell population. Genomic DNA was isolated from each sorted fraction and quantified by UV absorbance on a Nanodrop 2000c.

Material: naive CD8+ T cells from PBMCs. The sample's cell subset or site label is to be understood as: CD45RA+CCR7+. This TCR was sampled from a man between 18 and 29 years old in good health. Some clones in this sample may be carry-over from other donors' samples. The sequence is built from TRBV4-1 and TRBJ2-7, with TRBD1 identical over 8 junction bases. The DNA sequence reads TGCGCCAGCAGCCAAGCCGGACAGGGTTCCTACGAGCAGTACTTC. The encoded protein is CASSQAGQGSYEQYF.